What follows are 5 T cell receptor beta chains derived from one specimen sequenced in a study of cytomegalovirus exposure and HLA in healthy donors. PCR primers comprised 60 Vbeta and 13 Jbeta primers. Using immunoSEQ multiplex PCR, the repertoire was profiled, and TCRdb retains in-frame clones only, with some absent. The sample lists 120,000 or so clones; over 65% were seen once. Sequences were obtained from PBMCs. The receptors stem from a young man in good health and CMV-seropositive.

This rearrangement joins TRBV11-2 to TRBJ2-5, with TRBD2 as a possible D gene (6 bases). Germline loops: CDR1 SGHAT, CDR2 FQNNGV. The CDR3 is 14 residues long. Trimming removed 2 bases at V and 5 bases at J, with 12 bases between. Here the CDR3 reads CASSLSTGGETQYF. In nucleotides, the CDR3 is TGTGCCAGCAGCTTATCCACTGGGGGGGAGACCCAGTACTTC.

This clone has only one observation. The rearrangement links TRBV5-1 to TRBJ2-3, with 7 bases fitting TRBD2. Germline CDR1 and CDR2: SGHRS and YFSETQ. The CDR3 is 16 residues long. V was clipped by 0 bases and J by 5 bases; unmatched bases: 9. This chain's CDR3 is CASSLGWSGVQDTQYF. CDR3 bases: TGCGCCAGCAGCTTGGGGTGGAGCGGGGTACAAGATACGCAGTATTTT. The full variable domain, its missing parts supplied by reference TRBV5-1 and TRBJ2-3, is KAGVTQTPRYLIKTRGQQVTLSCSPISGHRSVSWYQQTPGQGLQFLFEYFSETQRNKGNFPGRFSGRQFSNSRSEMNVSTLELGDSALYLCASSLGWSGVQDTQYFGPGTRLTVL.

V usage is TRBV6-6 and J usage is TRBJ2-5; maybe TRBD1 (6 bases). CDR3 length: 14 amino acids. V was shortened by 5 bases and J by 2 bases, with 12 bases between the two germline ends. Germline CDR1 MNHNY, CDR2 SVGAGI (reference sequence). CDR3 loop: CASSAPGQQETQYF. The CDR3, as DNA: TGTGCCAGCAGTGCCCCGGGACAACAAGAGACCCAGTACTTC.

Only one count was recorded for this clone. The chain uses TRBV27 and TRBJ1-5; weak D call: TRBD1 (6 bases). The V end lost 5 bases, the J end lost 4 bases, and 12 bases lay between the germline ends. The CDR3 contains 14 residues. In germline, CDR1 is MNHEY, CDR2 SMNVEV (reference sequence). In DNA form, the CDR3 reads TGTGCCAGCAGTCCGGGCAGGGGTAATCAGCCCCAGCATTTT. It specifies CASSPGRGNQPQHF.

V and J are TRBV9 and TRBJ2-2, with D possibly being TRBD2 (6 bases). Germline CDR1 and CDR2: SGDLS and YYNGEE. The V end lost 7 bases, the J end lost 6 bases, and 16 bases lay between the germline ends. The CDR3 runs 14 residues. CDR3 sequence (DNA): TGTGCCAGCGCCCGCGGGGATCTGGCCGGGGAGCTGTTTTTT. Translation gives CASARGDLAGELFF.